The entry below gives a single TCR beta chain sequence along with its context. The data originate from a study of shared clonotypes between healthy human individuals. Investigators spread the genomic DNA of each subset evenly over several immunoSEQ plates. The method was immunoSEQ multiplex PCR; TCRdb's version includes in-frame clones alone and lacks a portion of them. Here the sample spans approximately 810,000 clones, over 90% being singletons. Positive CCR7 selection of CD45RO-negative cells yielded the naive CD8 cells, and terminally differentiated effector memory CD45RA+ cells were excluded. Germline loops: CDR1 PRHDT, CDR2 FYEKMQ (reference sequence). V lost 0 bases and J lost 8, with 19 bases in between. The CDR3 has 16 residues.

The chain employs TRBV13 and TRBJ1-2, with a weak D call TRBD1 (5 bases). The receptor was derived from a young man in good health. Sequencing used naive CD8+ T cells sorted from blood. The CDR3 here is CASSLGDSDRGGGYTF. CDR3 coding DNA: TGTGCCAGCAGCTTAGGCGACTCGGACCGGGGCGGAGGCTACACCTTC.